This is a list of T cell receptor beta chains from one sample in a study of blood T cell repertoires in COVID-19. The table came from immunoSEQ multiplex PCR; TCRdb's copy has only in-frame clones and leaves some out. The table includes roughly 260,000 clones, around 87% detected once. Sequences were obtained from peripheral blood. All receptors derive from a woman aged 50 to 60 with acute or convalescent COVID-19. CDR3s include the opening cysteine and the closing phenylalanine or tryptophan. The D gene is left open where the match is weak. Only some rows state a clone size, as once, few, many or a class for expanded clones.

CDR3 protein: CSVGVGTGGSYEQYF
CDR3 DNA: TGCAGCGTTGGGGTCGGGACAGGGGGCTCCTACGAGCAGTACTTC
D gene: TRBD1
clone size: once
J gene: TRBJ2-7
V gene: TRBV29-1

CDR3 protein: CASSPPRPRTEAFF
CDR3 DNA: TGTGCCAGCTCACCCCCGAGGCCCCGGACTGAAGCTTTCTTT
D gene: NA
clone size: NA
J gene: TRBJ1-1
V gene: TRBV18

CDR3 protein: CASSQGGDRETQYF
CDR3 DNA: TGTGCCAGCAGCCAAGGGGGGGACCGAGAGACCCAGTACTTC
D gene: NA
clone size: NA
J gene: TRBJ2-5
V gene: TRBV4-2

CDR3 protein: CASSLVSWNEQFF
CDR3 DNA: TGTGCCAGCAGCTTAGTTAGTTGGAATGAGCAGTTCTTC
D gene: NA
clone size: NA
J gene: TRBJ2-1
V gene: TRBV7-2

CDR3 protein: CSVSRDRGYGYTF
CDR3 DNA: TGCAGCGTTTCCCGGGACAGGGGGTATGGCTACACCTTC
D gene: TRBD1
clone size: NA
J gene: TRBJ1-2
V gene: TRBV29-1

CDR3 protein: CASSQHAPSGSPLHF
CDR3 DNA: TGTGCCAGCAGCCAACACGCCCCATCGGGTTCACCCCTCCACTTT
D gene: NA
clone size: NA
J gene: TRBJ1-6
V gene: TRBV7-6

CDR3 protein: CASSSDRAQETQYF
CDR3 DNA: TGTGCCAGCAGCTCGGACAGGGCACAAGAGACCCAGTACTTC
D gene: TRBD1
clone size: NA
J gene: TRBJ2-5
V gene: TRBV7-9

CDR3 protein: CSALADTGELFF
CDR3 DNA: TGCAGCGCGCTAGCGGACACCGGGGAGCTGTTTTTT
D gene: TRBD2
clone size: NA
J gene: TRBJ2-2
V gene: TRBV29-1

CDR3 protein: CASSLAQVNGNEQFF
CDR3 DNA: TGTGCCAGCAGCTTAGCCCAGGTGAATGGAAATGAGCAGTTCTTC
D gene: NA
clone size: NA
J gene: TRBJ2-1
V gene: TRBV7-2

CDR3 protein: CASSFAGGRGQPQHF
CDR3 DNA: TGCGCCAGCAGCTTCGCAGGGGGCCGGGGGCAGCCCCAGCATTTT
D gene: TRBD1
clone size: few
J gene: TRBJ1-5
V gene: TRBV5-1

CDR3 protein: CASSPNSGSPYNEQFF
CDR3 DNA: TGTGCCAGCAGCCCTAACAGCGGGAGCCCGTACAATGAGCAGTTCTTC
D gene: TRBD2
clone size: NA
J gene: TRBJ2-1
V gene: TRBV9

CDR3 protein: CASRRGNEKLFF
CDR3 DNA: TGTGCCAGCAGGCGCGGGAATGAAAAACTGTTTTTT
D gene: NA
clone size: NA
J gene: TRBJ1-4
V gene: TRBV25-1

CDR3 protein: CATSASTRAGVINEQFF
CDR3 DNA: TGTGCCACCAGTGCCTCAACAAGGGCAGGGGTCATCAATGAGCAGTTCTTC
D gene: NA
clone size: NA
J gene: TRBJ2-1
V gene: TRBV24-1

CDR3 protein: CASSVLAARGYEQYF
CDR3 DNA: TGTGCCAGCAGCGTACTAGCGGCACGGGGCTACGAGCAGTACTTC
D gene: TRBD2
clone size: NA
J gene: TRBJ2-7
V gene: TRBV9

CDR3 protein: CSVKSGGTEAFF
CDR3 DNA: TGCAGCGTTAAGTCAGGGGGCACTGAAGCTTTCTTT
D gene: TRBD1
clone size: NA
J gene: TRBJ1-1
V gene: TRBV29-1

CDR3 protein: CASSARGSSANTGELFF
CDR3 DNA: TGTGCCAGCAGCGCCCGGGGTTCCTCCGCGAACACCGGGGAGCTGTTTTTT
D gene: NA
clone size: NA
J gene: TRBJ2-2
V gene: TRBV9

CDR3 protein: CSARGPDTQYF
CDR3 DNA: TGCAGTGCTAGAGGTCCGGATACGCAGTATTTT
D gene: NA
clone size: NA
J gene: TRBJ2-3
V gene: TRBV20-1

CDR3 protein: CASSRVREGLKRYEQYF
CDR3 DNA: TGTGCCAGCTCCCGCGTGCGGGAGGGCCTTAAACGCTACGAGCAGTACTTC
D gene: TRBD2
clone size: few
J gene: TRBJ2-7
V gene: TRBV28

CDR3 protein: CASSTGTGGTEAFF
CDR3 DNA: TGTGCCAGCTCAACCGGGACAGGGGGGACTGAAGCTTTCTTT
D gene: TRBD1
clone size: NA
J gene: TRBJ1-1
V gene: TRBV18

CDR3 protein: CASSLVLRSYEQYF
CDR3 DNA: TGTGCCAGCAGCTTGGTTCTGAGATCCTACGAGCAGTACTTC
D gene: NA
clone size: NA
J gene: TRBJ2-7
V gene: TRBV7-2

CDR3 protein: CASSYPLRGRSSYEQYF
CDR3 DNA: TGTGCCAGCAGTTACCCCCTTCGAGGGCGAAGCTCCTACGAGCAGTACTTC
D gene: NA
clone size: NA
J gene: TRBJ2-7
V gene: TRBV6-2/TRBV6-3

CDR3 protein: CASSPLTGTGGSPLHF
CDR3 DNA: TGTGCCAGCTCACCACTTACCGGGACAGGGGGTTCACCCCTCCACTTT
D gene: TRBD1
clone size: NA
J gene: TRBJ1-6
V gene: TRBV18

CDR3 protein: CASSKACGTGISSNQPQHF
CDR3 DNA: TGTGCCAGCAGCAAAGCGTGCGGGACAGGGATCTCGAGCAATCAGCCCCAGCATTTT
D gene: NA
clone size: NA
J gene: TRBJ1-5
V gene: TRBV21-1

CDR3 protein: CASSVGLTDTQYF
CDR3 DNA: TGTGCCAGCAGCGTAGGTCTCACAGATACGCAGTATTTT
D gene: NA
clone size: once
J gene: TRBJ2-3
V gene: TRBV9

CDR3 protein: CASSLGLASYNEQFF
CDR3 DNA: TGTGCCAGCAGCCTAGGACTAGCCTCCTACAATGAGCAGTTCTTC
D gene: TRBD2
clone size: NA
J gene: TRBJ2-1
V gene: TRBV7-8